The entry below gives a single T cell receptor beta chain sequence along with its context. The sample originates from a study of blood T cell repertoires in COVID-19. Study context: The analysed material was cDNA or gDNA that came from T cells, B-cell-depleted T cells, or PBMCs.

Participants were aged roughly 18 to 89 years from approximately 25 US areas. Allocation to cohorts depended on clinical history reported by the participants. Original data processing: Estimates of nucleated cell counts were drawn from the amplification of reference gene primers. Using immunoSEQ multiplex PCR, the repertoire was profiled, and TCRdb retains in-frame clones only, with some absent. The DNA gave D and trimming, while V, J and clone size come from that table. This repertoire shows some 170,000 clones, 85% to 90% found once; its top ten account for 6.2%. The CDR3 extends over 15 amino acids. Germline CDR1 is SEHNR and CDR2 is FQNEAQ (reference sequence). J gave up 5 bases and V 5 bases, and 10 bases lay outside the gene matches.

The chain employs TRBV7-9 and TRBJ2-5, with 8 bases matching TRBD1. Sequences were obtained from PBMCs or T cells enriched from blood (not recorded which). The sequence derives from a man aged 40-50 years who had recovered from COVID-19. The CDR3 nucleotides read TGTGCCAGCAGCCCCTTTCTTACAGGGGGGGAGACCCAGTACTTC. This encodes CASSPFLTGGETQYF.